This T cell receptor (beta chain) was observed in a study of shared clonotypes between healthy human individuals. Naivety among CD8 cells was defined by CD45RO negativity and positive CCR7 selection, thereby excluding terminally differentiated effector memory CD45RA+ cells. Assay: immunoSEQ multiplex PCR; the TCRdb copy retains only in-frame clones and omits some. This table has about 820,000 clones, 80% to 95% appearing once. This CDR3 is built from 13 residues. Germline CDR1 reads SEHNR; CDR2 reads FQNEAQ (reference sequence). The V and J ends lost 4 bases and 2 bases respectively, with 7 bases between them.

Sequencing input: naive CD8+ T cells sorted from blood. This receptor was identified in a man under 40 in good health. This rearrangement joins TRBV7-9 to TRBJ2-3; D ambiguous. CDR3 in DNA: TGTGCCAGCAGCTATCCGCTCACAGATACGCAGTATTTT. Translated, it gives CASSYPLTDTQYF.